This is a list of T cell receptor beta chains from one sample in a study of cytomegalovirus exposure and HLA in healthy donors. Only in-frame clones appear in the TCRdb table, and some are missing; sequencing was by immunoSEQ multiplex PCR. In the table there are approximately 100,000 clones, roughly 10% of which are singletons. Sequencing was performed on PBMCs. The receptors were sampled from a man aged 45-60 years in good health and CMV-seropositive. Each CDR3 is given with its conserved first and last residue.

V gene | CDR3 protein
TRBV7-2 | CASSPRVAKNIQYF
TRBV28 | CASSDRTHTIEAFF
TRBV2 | CASTGSPGIYEQYF
TRBV9 | CASSPGGTGNTEAFF
TRBV7-2 | CASSYSGTSTDTQYF
TRBV12-1 | CASSFGGGEQYF
TRBV7-2 | CASSLLPSGATYEQYF
TRBV28 | CASSQVGQGYQPQHF
TRBV5-1 | CASSLVLQETQYF
TRBV2 | CASSEEGAGNTEAFF
TRBV9 | CASSVGQGSETQYF